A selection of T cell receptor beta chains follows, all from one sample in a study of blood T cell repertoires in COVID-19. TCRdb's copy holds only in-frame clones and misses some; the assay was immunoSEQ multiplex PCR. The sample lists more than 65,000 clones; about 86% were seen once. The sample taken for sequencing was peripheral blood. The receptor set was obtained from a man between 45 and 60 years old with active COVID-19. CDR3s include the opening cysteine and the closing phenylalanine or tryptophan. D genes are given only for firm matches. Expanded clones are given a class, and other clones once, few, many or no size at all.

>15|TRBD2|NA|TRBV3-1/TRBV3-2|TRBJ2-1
TGTGCCAGCAGCCAAGGCCTAGCGGGGGGAAATGAGCAGTTCTTC
CASSQGLAGGNEQFF
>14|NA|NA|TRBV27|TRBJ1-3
TGTGCCAGCCGACCGCAGGGTGCTGGAAACACCATATATTTT
CASRPQGAGNTIYF
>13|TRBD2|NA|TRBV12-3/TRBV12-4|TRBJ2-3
TGTGCCAGCTGGCGGGGGGTCGCAAATACGCAGTATTTT
CASWRGVANTQYF
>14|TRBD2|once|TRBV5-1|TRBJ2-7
TGCGCCAGCAGCCCCGGACTAGGTTTCTACGAGCAGTACTTC
CASSPGLGFYEQYF
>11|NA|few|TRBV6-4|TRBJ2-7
TGTGCCTCACACCGGGATCACGAGCAGTACTTC
CASHRDHEQYF
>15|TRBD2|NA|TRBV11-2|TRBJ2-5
TGTGCCAGCAGCTCGTCACGGGGGGTCGGTCAGACCCAGTACTTC
CASSSSRGVGQTQYF
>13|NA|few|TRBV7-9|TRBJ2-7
TGTGCCAGCAGCCCACGGGGATCCTACGAGCAGTACTTC
CASSPRGSYEQYF
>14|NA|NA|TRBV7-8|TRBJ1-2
TGTGCCAGCAGCTTACAGCTCGAGGGCTATGGCTACACCTTC
CASSLQLEGYGYTF
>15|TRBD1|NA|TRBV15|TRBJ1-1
TGTGCCACCAGCGGTAGACAGGGGGCCGCCACTGAAGCTTTCTTT
CATSGRQGAATEAFF
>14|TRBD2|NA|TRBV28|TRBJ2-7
TGTGCCAGCAGCCCGGGGGGGGGTGGCTACGAGCAGTACTTC
CASSPGGGGYEQYF
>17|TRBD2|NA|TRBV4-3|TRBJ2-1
TGCGCCAGCAGCCAAGAGATAGCGGGAGGACCCTACAATGAGCAGTTCTTC
CASSQEIAGGPYNEQFF
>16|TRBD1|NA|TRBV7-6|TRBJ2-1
TGTGCCAGCAGCCCGACCCGGGACAGGGGCCGGGATGAGCAGTTCTTC
CASSPTRDRGRDEQFF
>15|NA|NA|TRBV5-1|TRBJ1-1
TGCGCCAGCAGCTCCCTAGGTTCTGAGAACACTGAAGCTTTCTTT
CASSSLGSENTEAFF
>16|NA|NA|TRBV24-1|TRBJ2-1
TGTGCCACCAGTGACCCCGGGACACTTAGGGCAAATGAGCAGTTCTTC
CATSDPGTLRANEQFF
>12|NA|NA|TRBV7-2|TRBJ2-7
TGTGCCAGCAGCCGTGACCAGGGCGAGCAGTACTTC
CASSRDQGEQYF
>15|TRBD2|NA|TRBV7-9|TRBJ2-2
TGTGCCACCGCATGGGGGGGACCGAACACCGGGGAGCTGTTTTTT
CATAWGGPNTGELFF
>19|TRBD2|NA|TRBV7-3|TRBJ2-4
TGTGCCAGCAGCTTAACCGGGACTAGCGGGGTCGGCGGGCAAAACATTCAGTACTTC
CASSLTGTSGVGGQNIQYF
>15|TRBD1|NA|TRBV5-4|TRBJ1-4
TGTGCCAGCAGCTCACCAGGGGGCGGCGTTGAAAAACTGTTTTTT
CASSSPGGGVEKLFF
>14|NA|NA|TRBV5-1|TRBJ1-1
TGCGCCAGCAGCTCAAAAACACAGAACACTGAAGCTTTCTTT
CASSSKTQNTEAFF
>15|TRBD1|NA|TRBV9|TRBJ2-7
TGTGCCAGCAGCGTAGGAAGCCAGGGGGTGCACGAGCAGTACTTC
CASSVGSQGVHEQYF
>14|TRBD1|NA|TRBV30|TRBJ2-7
TGTGCCTGGAGGGGGGACAGGGGACACTACGAGCAGTACTTC
CAWRGDRGHYEQYF
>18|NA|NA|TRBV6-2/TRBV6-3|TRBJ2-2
TGTGCCAGCAGTTACACGGCCGATAGCGTCCCGAACACCGGGGAGCTGTTTTTT
CASSYTADSVPNTGELFF
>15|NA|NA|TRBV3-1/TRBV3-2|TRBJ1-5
TGTGCCAGCAGTCCCCAGGGAAACAGCAATCAGCCCCAGCATTTT
CASSPQGNSNQPQHF
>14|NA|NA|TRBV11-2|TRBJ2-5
TGTGCCAGCAGCTTTTGGCAGACTAAAGAGACCCAGTACTTC
CASSFWQTKETQYF
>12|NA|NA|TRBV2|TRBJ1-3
TGTGCCAGCACTCGCCAGTTAAACACCATATATTTT
CASTRQLNTIYF
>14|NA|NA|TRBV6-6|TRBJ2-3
TGTGCCAGCAAGGAGGTGGGGAGCACAGATACGCAGTATTTT
CASKEVGSTDTQYF
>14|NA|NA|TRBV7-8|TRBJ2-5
TGTGCCAGCAGTCGTCAGCGGTACCAAGAGACCCAGTACTTC
CASSRQRYQETQYF
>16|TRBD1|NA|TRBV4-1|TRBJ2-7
TGCGCCAGCAGCCAGGCAGGGGGTTTTGACTCCTACGAGCAGTACTTC
CASSQAGGFDSYEQYF
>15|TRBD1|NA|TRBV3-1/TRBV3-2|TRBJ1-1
TGTGCCAGCAGCCAAGGGGGACAGGGGAACACTGAAGCTTTCTTT
CASSQGGQGNTEAFF
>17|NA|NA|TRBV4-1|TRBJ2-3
TGCGCCAGCAGCCAAACTCCATCAGGGTCCCGCACAGATACGCAGTATTTT
CASSQTPSGSRTDTQYF
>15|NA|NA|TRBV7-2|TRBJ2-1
TGTGCCAGCAGCTTAGGGGCAGGGGAATACAATGAGCAGTTCTTC
CASSLGAGEYNEQFF
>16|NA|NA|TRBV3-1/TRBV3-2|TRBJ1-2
TGTGCCAGCAGCCAAGCGGGAGCGTTATCGGGCTATGGCTACACCTTC
CASSQAGALSGYGYTF